The 17 T cell receptor beta chains below come from one sample, sequenced in a study of blood T cell repertoires in COVID-19. Libraries were prepared by immunoSEQ multiplex PCR; TCRdb keeps only in-frame clonotypes and omits some of them. The sample records roughly 200,000 clones, about 82% being singletons. Material: PBMCs or T cells enriched from blood (not recorded which). The receptors stem from a man aged 40-49 years with acute COVID-19.

The chain links TRBV4-2 to TRBJ2-7; the D is unclear. CDR1 is LGHNA and CDR2 is YNFKEQ in the germline V gene. V lost 0 bases and J lost 6, with 12 bases in between. The CDR3 is 14 residues long. The CDR3 sequence is CASSQDQGAGEQYF. CDR3 sequence (DNA): TGTGCCAGCAGCCAAGATCAAGGTGCAGGCGAGCAGTACTTC.

Notes on this clone: A single base separates this from a much larger clone, so it may be a read error. Other nucleotide sequences in the sample specify the same CDR3. V usage is TRBV6-2 or TRBV6-3 and J usage is TRBJ1-1; the D gene is possibly TRBD1 (5 bases). V gave up 4 bases and J gave up 0 bases, with 9 bases separating them. This CDR3 comprises 14 residues. Germline lookup yields CDR1 MNHEY and CDR2 SVGEGT. The CDR3 bases are TGTGCCAGCAGTTTCAGGGTTATGAACACTGAAGCTTTCTTT. Amino acids: CASSFRVMNTEAFF.

The rearrangement uses TRBV6-1 and TRBJ1-6; tentative D call: TRBD1 (5 bases). The CDR3 has 15 residues. CDR1 is MNHNS and CDR2 is SASEGT in the germline V gene. V was trimmed by 1 base and J by 10 bases, leaving 14 bases between them. Here the CDR3 DNA reads TGTGCCAGCAGTGAAGTGGAACAGGCTGAGTCACCCCTCCACTTT. It encodes CASSEVEQAESPLHF.

The rearrangement links TRBV15 to TRBJ2-1; TRBD1 is a possible D gene (5 bases). CDR1 and CDR2 (germline): LNHNV, YYDKDF (reference sequence). Trimming took 2 bases from V and 0 from J, leaving 14 bases between them. This CDR3 spans 17 amino acids. The CDR3 here is CATSRPWARASYNEQFF. CDR3 in DNA: TGTGCCACCAGCAGACCCTGGGCCAGGGCCTCCTACAATGAGCAGTTCTTC.

The DNA for the CDR3 is TGTGCCAGCAGTTCTAGCGGGAGGACCGGGGAGCTGTTTTTT. It encodes CASSSSGRTGELFF. The chain employs TRBV6-5 and TRBJ2-2, with 11 bases identical to TRBD2. This CDR3 comprises 14 residues. Germline V gives CDR1 MNHEY, CDR2 SVGAGI. V dropped 4 bases and J dropped 5; count of bases not matched to a gene: 0.

The chain is built from TRBV2 and TRBJ2-2; D perhaps matches TRBD1 (6 bases). The length of the CDR3 is 13 residues. CDR1 is SNHLY and CDR2 is FYNNEI in the germline V gene. V dropped 6 bases and J dropped 8 bases, with 13 bases sitting between them. CDR3 residues: CASRPQGFGELFF. In DNA form, the CDR3 reads TGTGCCAGCAGACCCCAGGGGTTTGGGGAGCTGTTTTTT.

The V and J genes are TRBV25-1 and TRBJ2-7, with D unresolved. Deletions cut 1 base from V and 4 bases from J, with 8 bases between. Germline V gene sequence: CDR1 MGHDK, CDR2 SYGVNS. The CDR3 is made up of 13 amino acids. The CDR3, as DNA: TGTGCCAGCAGTGAATTGAGTTCATACGAGCAGTACTTC. The encoded protein is CASSELSSYEQYF.

The V call is TRBV5-6, the J call TRBJ2-4, with no clear D. In germline, CDR1 is SGHDT, CDR2 YYEEEE. CDR3 length: 13 residues. Trimming shortened V by 2 bases and J by 6 bases, and 9 bases separated the two germline ends. The CDR3 region has the DNA TGTGCCAGCAGCTTCCAACACACAAACATTCAGTACTTC. Translated: CASSFQHTNIQYF.

The chain is built from TRBV5-6 and TRBJ2-7, with TRBD2 identical over 8 bases. Germline trimming cut 4 bases from V and 6 bases from J; bases unmatched to any gene: 6. Germline V gene lookup returns CDR1 SGHDT and CDR2 YYEEEE. This CDR3 region has 13 residues. The CDR3 loop reads CASSPGTSAEQYF. DNA for the CDR3: TGTGCCAGCAGCCCCGGGACTAGTGCCGAGCAGTACTTC. The full variable domain, its missing parts supplied by reference TRBV5-6 and TRBJ2-7, is DAGVTQSPTHLIKTRGQQVTLRCSPKSGHDTVSWYQQALGQGPQFIFQYYEEEERQRGNFPDRFSGHQFPNYSSELNVNALLLGDSALYLCASSPGTSAEQYFGPGTRLTVT.

On this clone: At one end, the junction sequence differs from germline, possibly due to a read error. The chain uses TRBV7-8 and TRBJ1-4, with a weak D call TRBD1 (5 bases). CDR1 is SGHVS, CDR2 FQNEAQ, per germline. The CDR3 has 14 amino acids. CDR3 loop: CASSLLDIYEKLFF. The CDR3 DNA sequence: TGTGCCAGCAGCTTACTGGACATATATGAAAAGCTGTTTTTT.

The chain has TRBV14 and TRBJ2-5, with 11 bases fitting TRBD2. J gave up 7 bases and V 4 bases, and 5 bases lay outside the gene matches. Germline-derived CDR1 and CDR2 are SGHDN and FVKESK. CDR3 length: 14 amino acids. The CDR3 reads CASSPGTSGATQYF. The CDR3 DNA reads as TGTGCCAGCAGCCCCGGGACTAGCGGAGCGACCCAGTACTTC.

V usage is TRBV2 and J usage is TRBJ2-3; 10 bases line up with TRBD2. The V and J ends lost 6 bases and 0 bases, in that order; junction bases with no gene match: 3. Germline CDR1 and CDR2: SNHLY and FYNNEI. The CDR3 is 15 residues long. This chain's CDR3 is CASSPTSGSTDTQYF. The CDR3 bases are TGTGCCAGCAGCCCGACTAGCGGGAGCACAGATACGCAGTATTTT.

The CDR3 coding sequence is TGTGCCAGCTCACTCTCGACTGGCAGTTCAGATACGCAGTATTTT. This gives the protein CASSLSTGSSDTQYF. The chain carries TRBV18 and TRBJ2-3; D gene unclear. Germline V gives CDR1 KGHSH, CDR2 LQKENI. The germline V and J ends were trimmed by 4 bases and 4 bases, with 15 bases remaining between them. The CDR3 runs 15 residues. Full variable domain (rest looked up from reference TRBV18 and TRBJ2-3): NAGVMQNPRHLVRRRGQEARLRCSPMKGHSHVYWYRQLPEEGLKFMVYLQKENIIDESGMPKERFSAEFPKEGPSILRIQQVVRGDSAAYFCASSLSTGSSDTQYFGPGTRLTVL.

The chain uses TRBV15 and TRBJ1-5; a possible D gene is TRBD1 (5 bases). The V end was cut by 2 bases, the J end by 7 bases, with 9 bases between. Germline assignment: CDR1 LNHNV and CDR2 YYDKDF (reference sequence). The CDR3 contains 13 residues. Here the CDR3 reads CATSRNRNQPQHF. DNA for the CDR3: TGTGCCACCAGCAGAAACAGGAACCAGCCCCAGCATTTT.

With regard to this clone: Other DNA sequences in this specimen translate into the identical CDR3. The chain joins TRBV18 to TRBJ1-1; TRBD1 agrees at 9 bases. The J segment lost 5 bases and the V segment lost 3 bases, leaving 4 bases of the junction unmatched. This CDR3 is built from 14 residues. Germline V lookup: CDR1 KGHSH, CDR2 LQKENI. The CDR3 DNA sequence: TGTGCCAGCTCACCGGGACAGGGTAGAACTGAAGCTTTCTTT. Amino acids: CASSPGQGRTEAFF.

This sequence joins TRBV19 and TRBJ1-2, with a tentative D call TRBD1 (5 bases). Germline CDR1 LNHDA, CDR2 SQIVND (reference sequence). V was cut by 1 base and J by 8 bases, with 11 bases left in between. This CDR3 is built from 13 residues. CDR3 sequence reads: CASSIGGAEGYTF. The CDR3 DNA reads TGTGCCAGTAGTATAGGGGGCGCAGAGGGCTACACCTTC.

The sample holds one count of this clone. This chain connects TRBV5-8 to TRBJ1-3; TRBD1 matches at 7 bases. Germline V gene lookup returns CDR1 SGHTS and CDR2 YDEGEE. CDR3 length: 15 amino acids. V was pared by 1 base and J by 2 bases, with 3 bases of the junction left unmatched. Here the CDR3 reads CASSLTGVPGNTIYF. The CDR3 coding sequence is TGTGCCAGCAGCTTGACAGGGGTACCTGGAAACACCATATATTTT.